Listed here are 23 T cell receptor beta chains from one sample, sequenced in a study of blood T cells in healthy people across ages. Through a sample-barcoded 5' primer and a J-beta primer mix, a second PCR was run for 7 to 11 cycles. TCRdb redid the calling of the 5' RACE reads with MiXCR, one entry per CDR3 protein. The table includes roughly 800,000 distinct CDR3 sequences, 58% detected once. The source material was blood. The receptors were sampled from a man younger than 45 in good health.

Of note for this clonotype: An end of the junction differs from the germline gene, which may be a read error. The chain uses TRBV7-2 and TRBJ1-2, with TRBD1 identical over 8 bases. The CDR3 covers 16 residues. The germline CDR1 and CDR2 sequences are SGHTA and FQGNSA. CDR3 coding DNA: TGTGCCAGAAGCTTAACCCAGGGGGCGGGGAACTATGGCTACACCTTC. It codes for CARSLTQGAGNYGYTF.

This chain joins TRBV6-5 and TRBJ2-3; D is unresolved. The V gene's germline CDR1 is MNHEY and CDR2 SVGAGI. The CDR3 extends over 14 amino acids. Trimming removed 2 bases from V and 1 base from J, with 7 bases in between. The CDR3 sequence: CASSYNGGTDTQYF. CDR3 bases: TGTGCCAGCAGTTACAATGGGGGCACAGATACGCAGTATTTT.

DNA of the CDR3: TGTGCCAGCAGCTTAGGGATTGCGGGCATTACAGATACGCAGTATTTT. This encodes CASSLGIAGITDTQYF. The V gene is TRBV7-3, the J gene TRBJ2-3; D might be TRBD2 (5 bases). Trimming cost V 2 bases and J 3 bases, with 15 bases left between them. Germline CDR1 reads SGHTA; CDR2 reads FQGTGA. The CDR3 is 16 amino acids.

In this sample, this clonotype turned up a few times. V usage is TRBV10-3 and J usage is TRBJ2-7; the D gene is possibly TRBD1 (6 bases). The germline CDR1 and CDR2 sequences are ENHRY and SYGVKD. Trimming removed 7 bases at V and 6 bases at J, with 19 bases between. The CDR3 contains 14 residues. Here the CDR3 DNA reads TGTGCCATCACCGCCGGGACAACTGGCGGCGAGCAGTACTTC. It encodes CAITAGTTGGEQYF.

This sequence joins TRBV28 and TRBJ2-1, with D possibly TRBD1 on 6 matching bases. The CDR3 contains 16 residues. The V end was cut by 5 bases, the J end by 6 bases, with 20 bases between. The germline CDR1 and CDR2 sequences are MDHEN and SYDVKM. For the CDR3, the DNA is TGTGCCAGCAGTCCCCGACAGGAGTGGGGTCGCAATGAGCAGTTCTTC. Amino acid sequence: CASSPRQEWGRNEQFF.

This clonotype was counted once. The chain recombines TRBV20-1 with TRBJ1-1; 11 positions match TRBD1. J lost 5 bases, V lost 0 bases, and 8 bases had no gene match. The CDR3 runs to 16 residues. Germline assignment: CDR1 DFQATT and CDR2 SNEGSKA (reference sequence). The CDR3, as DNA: TGCAGTGCTAGAGATAGTGGACAGGGGGCGAGAACTGAAGCTTTCTTT. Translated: CSARDSGQGARTEAFF.

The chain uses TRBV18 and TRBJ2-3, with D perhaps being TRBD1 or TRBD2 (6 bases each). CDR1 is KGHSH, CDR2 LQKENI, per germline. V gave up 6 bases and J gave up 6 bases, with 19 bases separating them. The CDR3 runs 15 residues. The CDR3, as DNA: TGTGCCAGCTCTCAAGACAGGCTGGGAGGTGATACGCAGTATTTT. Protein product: CASSQDRLGGDTQYF.

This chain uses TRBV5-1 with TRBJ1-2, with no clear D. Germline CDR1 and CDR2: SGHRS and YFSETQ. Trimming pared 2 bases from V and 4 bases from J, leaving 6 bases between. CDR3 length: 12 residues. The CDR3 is CASSFERYGYTF. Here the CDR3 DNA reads TGCGCCAGCAGCTTCGAACGCTATGGCTACACCTTC.

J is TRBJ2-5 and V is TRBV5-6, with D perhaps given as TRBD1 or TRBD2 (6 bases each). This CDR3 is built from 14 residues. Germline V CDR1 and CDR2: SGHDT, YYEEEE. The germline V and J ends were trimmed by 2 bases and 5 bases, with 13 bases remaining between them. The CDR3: CASSFVGGLETQYF. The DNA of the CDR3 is TGTGCCAGCAGCTTCGTAGGGGGACTCGAGACCCAGTACTTC. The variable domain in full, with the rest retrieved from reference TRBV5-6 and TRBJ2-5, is DAGVTQSPTHLIKTRGQQVTLRCSPKSGHDTVSWYQQALGQGPQFIFQYYEEEERQRGNFPDRFSGHQFPNYSSELNVNALLLGDSALYLCASSFVGGLETQYFGPGTRLLVL.

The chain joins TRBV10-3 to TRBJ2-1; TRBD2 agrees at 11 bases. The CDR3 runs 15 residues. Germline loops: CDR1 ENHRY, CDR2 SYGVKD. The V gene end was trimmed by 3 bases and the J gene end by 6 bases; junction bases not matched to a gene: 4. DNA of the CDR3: TGTGCCATCAGTGAAGGTAGCGGGGGGGCCAATGAGCAGTTCTTC. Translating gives CAISEGSGGANEQFF.

The CDR3 DNA follows: TGTGCCAGCAGCCAGAGTCGTGCTGAAGCTTTCTTT. Amino acids: CASSQSRAEAFF. The chain couples TRBV3-1 to TRBJ1-1; the D is unclear. This CDR3 is 12 amino acids long. Looked up from germline, CDR1 is LGHDT and CDR2 is YNNKEL (reference sequence). The ends were cut back, 3 bases at V and 6 bases at J, with 8 bases in the middle.

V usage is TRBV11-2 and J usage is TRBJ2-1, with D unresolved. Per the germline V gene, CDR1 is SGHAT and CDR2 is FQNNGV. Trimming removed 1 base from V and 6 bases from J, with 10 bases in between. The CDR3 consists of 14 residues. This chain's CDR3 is CASSLVGWGNEQFF. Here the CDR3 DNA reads TGTGCCAGCAGCTTAGTAGGGTGGGGCAATGAGCAGTTCTTC.

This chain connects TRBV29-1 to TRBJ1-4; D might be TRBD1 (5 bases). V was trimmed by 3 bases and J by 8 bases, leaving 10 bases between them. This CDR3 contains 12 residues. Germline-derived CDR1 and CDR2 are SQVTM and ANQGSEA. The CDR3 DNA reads TGCAGCGTTGAGGACGCAGGGGAAAAACTGTTTTTT. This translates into CSVEDAGEKLFF.

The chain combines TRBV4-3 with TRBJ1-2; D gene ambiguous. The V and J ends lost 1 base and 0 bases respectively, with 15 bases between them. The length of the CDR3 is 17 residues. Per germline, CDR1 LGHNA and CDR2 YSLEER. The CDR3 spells CASSQGITNGANYGYTF. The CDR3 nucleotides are TGCGCCAGCAGCCAAGGAATTACGAACGGGGCTAACTATGGCTACACCTTC.

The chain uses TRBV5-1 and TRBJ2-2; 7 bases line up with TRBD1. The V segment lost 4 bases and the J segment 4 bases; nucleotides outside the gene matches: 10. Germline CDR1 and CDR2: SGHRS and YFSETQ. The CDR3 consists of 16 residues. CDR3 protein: CASSPPTGTSTGELFF. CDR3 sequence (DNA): TGCGCCAGCAGCCCCCCGACAGGGACGAGCACCGGGGAGCTGTTTTTT.

As DNA, the CDR3 is TGTGCCAGCAGCTTAAGGCGGGGGGGCCACAATGAGCAGTTCTTC. Amino acid sequence: CASSLRRGGHNEQFF. The chain recombines TRBV7-2 with TRBJ2-1, with TRBD2 matching 9 bases. The CDR3 covers 15 residues. The germline V gene has CDR1 SGHTA and CDR2 FQGNSA. The V and J ends lost 2 bases and 5 bases, in that order; junction bases with no gene match: 4.

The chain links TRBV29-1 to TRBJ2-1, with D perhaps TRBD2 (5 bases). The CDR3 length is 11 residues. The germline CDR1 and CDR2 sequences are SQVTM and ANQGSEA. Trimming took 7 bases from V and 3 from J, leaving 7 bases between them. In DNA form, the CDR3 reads TGCAGCGGTACTAGCTACAATGAGCAGTTCTTC. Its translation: CSGTSYNEQFF.

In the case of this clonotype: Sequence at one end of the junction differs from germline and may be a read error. The CDR3 here is CAGSQEIGEAFF. The CDR3 DNA is TGTGCCGGGAGCCAGGAAATTGGGGAAGCTTTCTTT. This sequence joins TRBV30 and TRBJ1-1; no reliable D call. The CDR3 runs to 12 residues. Germline V gene sequence: CDR1 GTSNPN, CDR2 SVGIG (reference sequence).

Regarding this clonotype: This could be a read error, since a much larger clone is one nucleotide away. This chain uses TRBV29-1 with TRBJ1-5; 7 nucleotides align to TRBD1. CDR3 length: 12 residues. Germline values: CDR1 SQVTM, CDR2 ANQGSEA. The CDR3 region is CSVGQADQLQHF. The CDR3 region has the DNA TGCAGCGTAGGACAGGCAGATCAGCTCCAGCATTTT.

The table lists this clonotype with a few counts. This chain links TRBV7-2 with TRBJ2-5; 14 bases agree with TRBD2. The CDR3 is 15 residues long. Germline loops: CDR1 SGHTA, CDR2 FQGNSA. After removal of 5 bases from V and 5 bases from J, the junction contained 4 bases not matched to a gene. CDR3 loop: CASSTGLAGAETQYF. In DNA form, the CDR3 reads TGTGCCAGCAGCACGGGACTAGCGGGGGCTGAGACCCAGTACTTC.

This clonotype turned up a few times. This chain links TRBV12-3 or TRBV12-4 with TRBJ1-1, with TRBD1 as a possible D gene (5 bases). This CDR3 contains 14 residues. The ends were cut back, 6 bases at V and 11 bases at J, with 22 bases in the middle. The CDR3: CASSPNLQGQGAFF. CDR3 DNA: TGTGCCAGCAGCCCTAACCTTCAGGGCCAAGGGGCTTTCTTT.

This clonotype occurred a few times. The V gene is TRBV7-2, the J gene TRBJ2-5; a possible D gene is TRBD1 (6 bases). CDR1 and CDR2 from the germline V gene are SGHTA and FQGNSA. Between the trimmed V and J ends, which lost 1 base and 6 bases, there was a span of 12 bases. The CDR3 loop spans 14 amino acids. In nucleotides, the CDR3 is TGTGCCAGCAGCTTAGTCACCCAGGGGAAGACCCAGTACTTC. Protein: CASSLVTQGKTQYF.

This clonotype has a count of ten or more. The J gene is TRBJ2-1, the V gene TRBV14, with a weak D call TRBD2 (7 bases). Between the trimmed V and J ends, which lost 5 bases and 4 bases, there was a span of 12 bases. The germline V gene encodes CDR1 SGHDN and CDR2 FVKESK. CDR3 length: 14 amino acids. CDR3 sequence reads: CASSRGGDYNEQFF. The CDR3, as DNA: TGTGCCAGCAGCAGAGGGGGGGATTACAATGAGCAGTTCTTC.